This record looks at one T cell receptor beta chain sequence and its context. The CDR3 is 16 residues long. Germline V CDR1 and CDR2: MRHNA, SNTAGT. Between the trimmed V and J ends, which lost 0 bases and 1 base, there was a span of 11 bases. Methods used by the authors: Amplification of reference gene primers was used by the study to estimate nucleated cell counts. TCRdb's table, derived via immunoSEQ multiplex PCR, lists solely in-frame clones and lacks some. That table is the source of V, J and clone size, and D and trimming were worked out from the DNA. The sample gives approximately 140,000 clones, about 90% of which show up once; around 4.6% is in the top ten. The data are from a study of blood T cell repertoires in COVID-19.

The TCR was taken from a woman aged 55-70 years with active or convalescent COVID-19. Source material: peripheral blood. This chain connects TRBV6-4 to TRBJ2-3, with a weak D call TRBD1 (6 bases). The CDR3 nucleotides read TGTGCCAGCAGTGACTCCCCAGAGGGGGGCACAGATACGCAGTATTTT. This codes for CASSDSPEGGTDTQYF.